This T cell receptor (beta chain) appears in the sequencing data of a study of T-cell reconstitution after alpha-beta-depleted transplantation in children. Study-level points and caveats: Roughly two months post-transplant, alpha-beta T cells reportedly originated from several hundred graft clones that had expanded. Day-60 TCRbeta diversity that was high in some patients was derived from surviving recipient T cells and thymic progenitors. Most T-cell counts and diversity one year after the transplant came from T cells that were newly produced.

This clonotype was seen repeatedly, ten times or more. The target antigen is unknown. During its preparation, the TCRbeta library received unique molecular identifiers. TCRdb re-derived calls from the PCR reads in MiXCR, one entry per CDR3 protein. This sample yields about 17,000 distinct CDR3 sequences, of which under 6.5% are seen a single time; about 6.3% belongs to the top ten. V was clipped by 2 bases and J by 10 bases; unmatched bases: 3. Germline CDR1 and CDR2: SGHTS and YDEGEE. The CDR3 totals 13 residues. The chain links TRBV5-8 to TRBJ1-6; 7 nucleotides align to TRBD1. This sequence originates from a boy aged 5 to 17 with acute lymphoblastic leukemia, due to receive a stem cell transplant. The material sequenced was PBMCs, taken before TCRalphabeta/CD19-depleted stem cell transplant. CDR3 DNA: TGTGCCAGCAGCTTTACAGGGGAGTCACCCCTCCACTTT. Encoded protein: CASSFTGESPLHF.